These 27 T cell receptor beta chains were sequenced from one sample in a study of T cell changes during pregnancy in multiple sclerosis. Assay used: immunoSEQ multiplex PCR; TCRdb lists only in-frame clones, some missing. The table shows 70,000 or so clones, with approximately 90% occurring only once. The input for sequencing was peripheral blood, taken in the third trimester of pregnancy. These receptors came from a female donor with multiple sclerosis, enrolled in a pregnancy study.

The V gene is TRBV5-6, the J gene TRBJ2-1; D might be TRBD1 (6 bases). V lost 6 bases to trimming and J lost 13 bases, with 17 bases between them. This CDR3 has 12 residues. CDR1 and CDR2 from the germline V gene are SGHDT and YYEEEE. The CDR3 reads CASTSGRGYQFF. In DNA form, the CDR3 reads TGTGCCAGCACCTCCGGCAGGGGATATCAGTTCTTC.

V and J are TRBV29-1 and TRBJ2-7; perhaps TRBD1 as D (6 bases). The CDR3 extends over 13 amino acids. Trimming left V 5 bases short and J 1 base short, with 12 bases between. The germline gives CDR1 SQVTM, CDR2 ANQGSEA. CDR3 sequence: CSVYRQGSYEQYF. In nucleotides, the CDR3 is TGCAGCGTTTATCGCCAGGGGTCCTACGAGCAGTACTTC.

This clone was counted a single time. CDR3 in DNA: TGTGCCAGCAGCTCCAGGGGGCGCGGTGGCACTGAAGCTTTCTTT. Amino acid sequence: CASSSRGRGGTEAFF. The chain couples TRBV5-6 to TRBJ1-1; the match to TRBD1 covers 8 bases. There are 15 residues in the CDR3. V was pared by 3 bases and J by 4 bases, with 8 bases of the junction left unmatched. Germline CDR1 SGHDT, CDR2 YYEEEE.

The chain uses TRBV6-5 and TRBJ2-7, with 7 positions matching TRBD1. Germline V gives CDR1 MNHEY, CDR2 SVGAGI. V lost 2 bases, J lost 3 bases, and 4 bases stayed unmatched. This CDR3 spans 14 amino acids. The DNA for the CDR3 is TGTGCCAGCAGTTACGGAAGGACAGGCTACGAGCAGTACTTC. Its translation: CASSYGRTGYEQYF.

The chain links TRBV30 to TRBJ2-7; TRBD1 aligns across 7 bases. V dropped 2 bases and J dropped 4; count of bases not matched to a gene: 11. The CDR3 extends over 15 amino acids. CDR1 is GTSNPN and CDR2 is SVGIG in the germline V gene (reference sequence). CDR3 loop: CAWSSRDSLTYEQYF. In DNA, the CDR3 is TGTGCCTGGAGTTCCCGGGACAGCTTAACTTACGAGCAGTACTTC.

The chain joins TRBV20-1 to TRBJ1-1, with D maybe TRBD1 (5 bases). This CDR3 region has 11 residues. Trimming took 4 bases from V and 7 from J, leaving 10 bases between them. Germline lookup yields CDR1 DFQATT and CDR2 SNEGSKA (reference sequence). CDR3 sequence: CSAKGFGEAFF. As DNA, the CDR3 is TGCAGTGCTAAGGGGTTTGGTGAAGCTTTCTTT.

The V call is TRBV7-9, the J call TRBJ2-3; 10 bases align to TRBD2. Germline CDR1 is SEHNR and CDR2 is FQNEAQ (reference sequence). The CDR3 extends over 16 amino acids. Losses at the gene ends were 3 bases for V and 1 base for J; bases not matched to a gene: 4. CDR3 in amino acids: CASSLLAGGGTDTQYF. CDR3 bases: TGTGCCAGCAGCTTGTTAGCGGGGGGAGGCACAGATACGCAGTATTTT.

This clone showed up just once. This chain links TRBV7-9 with TRBJ2-1, with 8 bases that match TRBD2. Germline-derived CDR1 and CDR2 are SEHNR and FQNEAQ (reference sequence). CDR3 length: 15 residues. V trimming: 6 bases; J trimming: 4 bases; junction bases outside the gene matches: 8. The CDR3 sequence: CASSPRGGPYNEQFF. CDR3 nucleotide sequence: TGTGCCAGCAGTCCACGCGGGGGGCCTTACAATGAGCAGTTCTTC. Together with reference TRBV7-9 and TRBJ2-1, the CDR3 gives the full variable domain: DTGVSQNPRHKITKRGQNVTFRCDPISEHNRLYWYRQTLGQGPEFLTYFQNEAQLEKSRLLSDRFSAERPKGSFSTLEIQRTEQGDSAMYLCASSPRGGPYNEQFFGPGTRLTVL.

This clone was seen once. V and J are TRBV30 and TRBJ1-2, with D possibly being TRBD1 (5 bases). Per the germline V gene, CDR1 is GTSNPN and CDR2 is SVGIG (reference sequence). Trimming removed 8 bases from V and 5 bases from J, with 18 bases in between. This CDR3 is 13 amino acids long. As DNA, the CDR3 is TGTGCCAGCACCAGGGATTCCCCTTATGGCTACACCTTC. Its protein product is CASTRDSPYGYTF. Full variable domain (outside the CDR3, taken from reference TRBV30 and TRBJ1-2): SQTIHQWPATLVQPVGSPLSLECTVEGTSNPNLYWYRQAAGRGLQLLFYSVGIGQISSEVPQNLSASRPQDRQFILSSKKLLLSDSGFYLCASTRDSPYGYTFGSGTRLTVV.

The chain is built from TRBV5-1 and TRBJ1-1; possibly TRBD1 for D (6 bases). V gave up 3 bases and J gave up 1 base, with 10 bases separating them. The CDR3 sequence is 14 residues long. Germline assignment: CDR1 SGHRS and CDR2 YFSETQ. CDR3 bases: TGCGCCAGCAGCTGGGGGACATCGAACACTGAAGCTTTCTTT. It yields the protein CASSWGTSNTEAFF.

The rearrangement links TRBV27 to TRBJ2-1, with 13 bases identical to TRBD2. CDR3 size: 20 residues. J was trimmed by 0 bases and V by 3 bases; bases with no gene match: 11. Looked up from germline, CDR1 is MNHEY and CDR2 is SMNVEV (reference sequence). This CDR3 reads CASSFGGTSGVWSSYNEQFF. In DNA form, the CDR3 reads TGTGCCAGCAGTTTTGGCGGGACTAGCGGGGTTTGGAGCTCCTACAATGAGCAGTTCTTC.

In its sample, this clone was seen a few times. This chain joins TRBV19 and TRBJ1-1; possible D gene TRBD1, 5 bases. The CDR3 has 14 residues. Germline V CDR1 and CDR2: LNHDA, SQIVND (reference sequence). V lost 3 bases, J lost 2 bases, and 10 bases lay in between. The CDR3, as DNA: TGTGCCAGTAGTATCCGAGACAGAAACACTGAAGCTTTCTTT. It codes for CASSIRDRNTEAFF.

The chain uses TRBV27 and TRBJ1-5, with D tentatively TRBD1 (5 bases). The CDR3 consists of 15 residues. Germline V gene lookup returns CDR1 MNHEY and CDR2 SMNVEV (reference sequence). V was trimmed by 1 base and J by 6 bases, leaving 13 bases between them. CDR3 residues: CASSLLALGGQPQHF. The CDR3, as DNA: TGTGCCAGCAGTTTATTAGCGCTCGGGGGTCAGCCCCAGCATTTT.

V and J are TRBV30 and TRBJ1-1, with D perhaps matching TRBD1 (5 bases). Germline V CDR1 and CDR2: GTSNPN, SVGIG (reference sequence). This CDR3 is 15 amino acids long. The V and J ends lost 4 bases and 1 base respectively, with 16 bases between them. In DNA form, the CDR3 reads TGTGCCTGGAATTATAGTAACAGGAGGAACACTGAAGCTTTCTTT. It codes for CAWNYSNRRNTEAFF. The complete variable domain, with remaining parts taken from reference TRBV30 and TRBJ1-1, reads SQTIHQWPATLVQPVGSPLSLECTVEGTSNPNLYWYRQAAGRGLQLLFYSVGIGQISSEVPQNLSASRPQDRQFILSSKKLLLSDSGFYLCAWNYSNRRNTEAFFGQGTRLTVV.

The V and J genes are TRBV7-2 and TRBJ2-1; 7 bases are a match to TRBD2. Trimming removed 7 bases from V and 3 bases from J; junction bases left unmatched: 12. The CDR3 runs to 16 residues. The germline V gene encodes CDR1 SGHTA and CDR2 FQGNSA. DNA of the CDR3: TGTGCCAGCACCAAGTTCGAGCGGGGACTCTACAATGAGCAGTTCTTC. Its protein product is CASTKFERGLYNEQFF.

The chain is built from TRBV2 and TRBJ1-4; 7 bases are shared with TRBD1. The germline CDR1 and CDR2 sequences are SNHLY and FYNNEI. V lost 8 bases, J lost 7 bases, and 10 bases stayed unmatched. This CDR3 region has 14 residues. CDR3 bases: TGTGCCAGCCATGTCGACAGGGACAGTGAAAAACTGTTTTTT. This sequence encodes CASHVDRDSEKLFF.

The rearrangement links TRBV4-1 to TRBJ2-7; 11 bases match TRBD2. Germline assignment: CDR1 MGHRA and CDR2 YSYEKL. Trimming at V came to 1 base and at J to 6 bases, leaving 14 bases not matched to a gene. The CDR3 consists of 18 residues. The CDR3 region is CASSQAVRQGTSGSEQYF. In DNA, the CDR3 is TGCGCCAGCAGCCAAGCGGTCCGTCAGGGGACTAGCGGCAGCGAGCAGTACTTC.

The chain couples TRBV19 to TRBJ2-3, with D possibly matching TRBD1 (6 bases). Germline CDR1 LNHDA, CDR2 SQIVND (reference sequence). The ends were cut back, 5 bases at V and 3 bases at J, with 9 bases in the middle. The CDR3 runs 13 residues. DNA of the CDR3: TGTGCCAGTAGTGACAGGACGACAGATACGCAGTATTTT. This codes for CASSDRTTDTQYF.

V and J are TRBV19 and TRBJ2-3, with 9 bases lining up with TRBD2. CDR3 length: 14 residues. V was clipped by 3 bases and J by 5 bases; unmatched bases: 3. In germline, CDR1 is LNHDA, CDR2 SQIVND (reference sequence). The CDR3 DNA is TGTGCCAGTAGTATCGGACTAGCGCAAGATACGCAGTATTTT. Its translation: CASSIGLAQDTQYF.

This clone was seen a single time. The chain couples TRBV7-9 to TRBJ1-1; D gene unclear. This CDR3 spans 11 amino acids. Per the germline V gene, CDR1 is SEHNR and CDR2 is FQNEAQ (reference sequence). V lost 3 bases, J lost 9 bases, and 8 bases lay in between. CDR3 nucleotide sequence: TGTGCCAGCAGCTTCCAACCTAAAGCTTTCTTT. As protein: CASSFQPKAFF.

The V call is TRBV4-3, the J call TRBJ1-6, with D perhaps TRBD1 (5 bases). The CDR3 length is 14 residues. Germline V gene sequence: CDR1 LGHNA, CDR2 YSLEER. Trimming pared 1 base from V and 4 bases from J, leaving 5 bases between. The CDR3 DNA sequence: TGCGCCAGCAGCCAAGGACAGTATAATTCACCCCTCCACTTT. Protein: CASSQGQYNSPLHF.

This chain joins TRBV2 and TRBJ2-5; 7 bases fit TRBD1. Looked up from germline, CDR1 is SNHLY and CDR2 is FYNNEI. The ends lost 2 bases at V and 1 base at J; junction bases unmatched: 1. CDR3 size: 14 residues. The CDR3 sequence is CASSERTGQETQYF. CDR3 sequence (DNA): TGTGCCAGCAGTGAAAGGACAGGCCAAGAGACCCAGTACTTC.

CDR3 DNA sequence: TGTGCCAGCAGCCGGGAGCTCACATCTTACACCGGGGAGCTGTTTTTT. It encodes CASSRELTSYTGELFF. J is TRBJ2-2 and V is TRBV14, with D perhaps TRBD2 (5 bases). V dropped 4 bases and J dropped 3 bases, with 15 bases sitting between them. Germline V CDR1 and CDR2: SGHDN, FVKESK. This CDR3 is built from 16 residues.

V gene TRBV5-1 combines with J gene TRBJ1-2, with D perhaps matching TRBD1 (5 bases). CDR1 is SGHRS, CDR2 YFSETQ, per germline. Between the trimmed V and J ends, which lost 8 bases and 6 bases, there was a span of 11 bases. The CDR3 has 11 amino acids. CDR3 loop: CASRDFDGYTF. The CDR3 DNA is TGCGCCAGTCGGGACTTCGATGGCTACACCTTC.

This clone has more than one count but fewer than ten. The V and J genes are TRBV2 and TRBJ1-5, with TRBD1 as a possible D gene (5 bases). The CDR3 covers 13 residues. V was shortened by 7 bases and J by 4 bases, with 11 bases between the two germline ends. Per the germline V gene, CDR1 is SNHLY and CDR2 is FYNNEI. CDR3 in amino acids: CASKGRGNQPQHF. The CDR3 bases are TGTGCCAGCAAGGGCCGGGGGAATCAGCCCCAGCATTTT.

This sequence joins TRBV7-2 and TRBJ2-5; D not certain. Between the trimmed V and J ends, which lost 5 bases and 2 bases, there was a span of 12 bases. Germline V gene lookup returns CDR1 SGHTA and CDR2 FQGNSA. The CDR3 sequence is 14 residues long. CDR3 amino acids: CASSPSRAQETQYF. CDR3 DNA sequence: TGTGCCAGCAGCCCGTCTAGAGCGCAAGAGACCCAGTACTTC.

This clone was seen a single time. The J gene is TRBJ2-1, the V gene TRBV9, with D unclear. The germline V and J ends were trimmed by 3 bases and 3 bases, with 7 bases remaining between them. The CDR3 totals 13 residues. Germline V lookup: CDR1 SGDLS, CDR2 YYNGEE. The CDR3 sequence: CASSADIYNEQFF. The CDR3 coding sequence is TGTGCCAGCAGCGCCGACATCTACAATGAGCAGTTCTTC.